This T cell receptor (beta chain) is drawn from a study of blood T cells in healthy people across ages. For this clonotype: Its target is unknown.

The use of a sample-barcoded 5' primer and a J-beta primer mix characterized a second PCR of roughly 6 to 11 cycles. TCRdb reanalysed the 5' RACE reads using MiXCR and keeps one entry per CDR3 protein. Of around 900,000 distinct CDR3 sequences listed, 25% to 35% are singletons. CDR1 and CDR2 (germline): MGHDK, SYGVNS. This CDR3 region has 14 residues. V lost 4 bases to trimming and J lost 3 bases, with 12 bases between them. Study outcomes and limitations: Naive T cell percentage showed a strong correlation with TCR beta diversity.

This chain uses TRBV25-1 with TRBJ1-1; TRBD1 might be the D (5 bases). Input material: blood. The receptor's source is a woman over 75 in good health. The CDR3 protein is CASSVPGRHTEAFF. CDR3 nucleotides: TGTGCCAGCAGTGTTCCAGGGCGACACACTGAAGCTTTCTTT.